This T cell receptor beta chain was sequenced during a study of blood T cell repertoires in COVID-19. Authors' methods: For nucleated cells, counts were estimated from reference gene primer amplification. Some clones are missing from TCRdb's copy, which holds only in-frame ones; the method was immunoSEQ multiplex PCR. V and J calls and clone size follow that table, whereas D and trimming were derived from the DNA. The sample has more than 300,000 clones, approximately 89% seen once; the top ten hold less than 2%. Enrollment of patients from Seattle took place during active infection, with longitudinal follow-up. Germline CDR1 SQVTM, CDR2 ANQGSEA. With 4 bases clipped from V and 0 bases from J, the junction kept 1 base outside the gene matches. The CDR3 is 14 residues long.

The rearrangement uses TRBV29-1 and TRBJ1-4, with TRBD1 matching 8 bases. The sample consisted of peripheral blood. The receptor was derived from a woman aged 25 to 39 with COVID-19, enrolled during active disease. The CDR3 sequence is CSVGTGTTNEKLFF. DNA for the CDR3: TGCAGCGTTGGGACAGGGACAACTAATGAAAAACTGTTTTTT.